Listed below are T cell receptor beta chains from one sample, sequenced in a study of tumor-infiltrating lymphocytes in localized non-small cell lung cancer. Here immunoSEQ multiplex PCR was the method, and the copy in TCRdb shows in-frame clones only, minus some. The data show fewer than 15,000 clones, approximately 70% seen once. The specimen was uninvolved lung tissue not adjacent to the tumor. These receptors all stem from a human donor with non-small cell lung cancer. Each CDR3 is given with its conserved first and last residue. D genes are given only for firm matches. Size tells how often a clone was seen (once, few, many) or the class of an expanded clone, and some rows leave it out.

TRBV7-8	18	TRBJ1-4	few	TRBD1	CASSSDRAAGATNEKLFF
TRBV9	16	TRBJ1-4	-	-	CASSVGGLSTNEKLFF
TRBV7-2	15	TRBJ2-7	medium-sized	TRBD1	CASSRGGQGAFEQYF
TRBV10-1	14	TRBJ2-2	-	TRBD2	CASSGLAGTGELFF
TRBV5-6	13	-	-	-	CASSLLGAYEQYF
TRBV18	14	TRBJ2-5	once	-	CASSPPMHQETQYF
TRBV28	17	TRBJ2-7	-	TRBD1	CASSPPRTGGSTYEQYF
TRBV2	12	TRBJ1-1	few	-	CASSALNTEAFF
TRBV4-3	13	TRBJ2-2	-	-	CASSPGGGGELFF
TRBV6-1	14	TRBJ2-7	-	-	CASRLSWGPYEQYF
TRBV9	18	TRBJ2-1	-	TRBD2	CASSQGVAGGPSYNEQFF
TRBV6-5	14	TRBJ2-7	-	-	CASSYGQDDYEQYF
TRBV5-1	17	TRBJ2-5	once	TRBD2	CASSRLAGGTMGETQYF